This TCR beta chain originates from a study of Ad26.COV2.S vaccination and SARS-CoV-2 variants. Background on the study: Among those in the COV1001 Ad26.COV2.S trial arm was the donor. Each vaccinee took Ad26.COV2.S intramuscularly, once or twice 56 days apart. Study-wide points: Considerable breadth of spike-specific CD8+ and CD4+ T cell responses has reportedly been documented following vaccination.

The CDR3 is 13 residues long. Trimming took off 8 bases at V and 0 bases at J, with 8 bases between the two ends. A remark on this clone: No antigen is known for it.

Described treatment: roughly 20 received Ad26.COV2.S at low or high dose, single or two shots; 5 received placebo; per-sample allocation not given. Each sample was drawn 63 days after the first injection (of vaccine or placebo). An adult aged 18-55 years in Boston served as the donor. Assay: immunoSEQ multiplex PCR; the TCRdb copy retains only in-frame clones and omits some. The sample consists of under 500,000 clones, about 90% of them appearing once. This material consisted of peripheral blood, taken in a trial of Ad26.COV2.S vaccine versus placebo. This TCR derives from a person between 18 and 60 years old who received the Ad26.COV2.S COVID-19 vaccine or a placebo. This chain uses TRBV12-3 or TRBV12-4 with TRBJ2-4; a weak D match, TRBD1 (5 bases). CDR3 DNA: TGTGCCAGCGGCAGGGTAGCCAAAAACATTCAGTACTTC. Translation: CASGRVAKNIQYF.